One sample yielded the 22 T cell receptor beta chains listed below, sequenced in a study of T-cell reconstitution after alpha-beta-depleted transplantation in children (dated by TCRdb to 2015 to 2016). The library was produced with PCR. The data were produced on an Illumina HiSeq 2500. Molecular barcoding was employed in the preparation of TCR libraries, with unique molecular identifiers being used to normalize TCRbeta repertoire quantification. TCRdb took the public reads, trimmed them with fastp at Q25, ran MiXCR for clone calling and kept in-frame beta chains. Each entry merges the rows of one CDR3 protein and shows their most common DNA and genes. Here the sample has hundreds of thousands of distinct CDR3 sequences; around a third occur a single time. The top ten clones comprise 2% to 2.5% of the sample. This material consisted of PBMCs from the stem cell graft donor, taken from the stem cell graft. All receptors derive from a human donor who donated a stem cell graft to a child with aplastic anemia.

The chain carries TRBV7-2 and TRBJ1-3; 8 nucleotides agree with TRBD1. CDR3 length equals 16 residues. Germline loops: CDR1 SGHTA, CDR2 FQGNSA. Losses at the gene ends were 2 bases for V and 8 bases for J; bases not matched to a gene: 11. The CDR3 DNA reads as TGTGCCAGCAGCTTACCTGCGGGGCAGGGGGCGGACACCATATATTTT. The encoded protein is CASSLPAGQGADTIYF.

Only a few counts were recorded for this clonotype. V gene TRBV19 combines with J gene TRBJ1-1; D is undetermined. The V gene's germline CDR1 is LNHDA and CDR2 SQIVND (reference sequence). Trimming stripped 11 bases from V and 3 bases from J, with 16 bases between. The CDR3 is made up of 13 amino acids. This chain's CDR3 is CASSWRLDTEAFF. The CDR3 DNA is TGTGCCTCCAGCTGGCGCTTGGACACTGAAGCTTTCTTT.

The V call is TRBV10-1, the J call TRBJ2-7, with D unclear. Trimming took 10 bases from V and 0 from J, leaving 7 bases between them. This CDR3 spans 11 amino acids. Germline-derived CDR1 and CDR2 are WNHNN and SYGVQD (reference sequence). The CDR3 spells CAKEASYEQYV. The CDR3 coding sequence is TGCGCCAAAGAGGCCTCCTACGAGCAGTACGTC.

The chain links TRBV7-9 to TRBJ1-5; D gene unclear. Germline values: CDR1 SEHNR, CDR2 FQNEAQ (reference sequence). The CDR3 is made up of 14 amino acids. V gave up 7 bases and J gave up 1 base, with 11 bases separating them. CDR3 loop: CASNNGRSNQPQHF. The CDR3 coding sequence is TGTGCCAGCAACAACGGACGCAGCAATCAGCCCCAGCATTTT. Complete variable domain (other parts from reference TRBV7-9 and TRBJ1-5): DTGVSQNPRHKITKRGQNVTFRCDPISEHNRLYWYRQTLGQGPEFLTYFQNEAQLEKSRLLSDRFSAERPKGSFSTLEIQRTEQGDSAMYLCASNNGRSNQPQHFGDGTRLSIL.

This clonotype came up a few times. The chain links TRBV6-4 to TRBJ2-3; TRBD2 aligns across 9 bases. This CDR3 contains 14 residues. The V gene's germline CDR1 is MRHNA and CDR2 SNTAGT. Trimming at V came to 6 bases and at J to 2 bases, leaving 3 bases not matched to a gene. CDR3 region: CASSGTSNTDTQYF. CDR3 in DNA: TGTGCCAGCAGCGGGACTAGCAACACAGATACGCAGTATTTT.

The V gene is TRBV28, the J gene TRBJ1-2, with TRBD1 as a possible D gene (5 bases). This CDR3 comprises 15 residues. The germline CDR1 and CDR2 sequences are MDHEN and SYDVKM. The V end was cut by 5 bases, the J end by 5 bases, with 18 bases between. The chain's CDR3 is CASSPGPWASYGYTF. The CDR3 DNA is TGTGCCAGCAGTCCGGGACCGTGGGCTTCTTATGGCTACACCTTC.

This clonotype has a handful of counts. The V gene is TRBV6-1, the J gene TRBJ2-7, with D hard to call. V lost 4 bases and J 0 bases, leaving 13 bases between the germline ends. The CDR3 is made up of 15 amino acids. From germline, CDR1 is MNHNS and CDR2 SASEGT. The CDR3 here is CASSALAESSYEQYF. In nucleotides, the CDR3 is TGTGCCAGCAGTGCCTTAGCCGAGTCCTCCTACGAGCAGTACTTC.

This clonotype was observed a handful of times. The chain recombines TRBV6-5 with TRBJ2-1; 11 bases fit TRBD2. CDR3 length: 15 residues. Germline assignment: CDR1 MNHEY and CDR2 SVGAGI. V lost 6 bases to trimming and J lost 8 bases; unmatched junction nucleotides: 9. The DNA for the CDR3 is TGTGCCAGCAGAGTTACTAGCGGGAGTACCCATGAGCAGTTCTTC. This sequence encodes CASRVTSGSTHEQFF.

V usage is TRBV12-3 or TRBV12-4 and J usage is TRBJ1-5; the D gene is possibly TRBD1 (6 bases). This CDR3 has 14 amino acids. V was clipped by 6 bases and J by 7 bases, with 16 bases between them. The CDR3 DNA is TGTGCCAGCAGGCCCACAGGGATAACGCAGCCCCAGCATTTT. Residues: CASRPTGITQPQHF.

The rearrangement joins TRBV29-1 to TRBJ2-5; D remains ambiguous. The germline CDR1 and CDR2 sequences are SQVTM and ANQGSEA. The CDR3 spans 13 residues. V lost 3 bases and J 4 bases, leaving 12 bases between the germline ends. The CDR3, as DNA: TGCAGCGTTGAGATCCAGGAAGGAGAGACCCAGTACTTC. This codes for CSVEIQEGETQYF. Filled out from reference TRBV29-1 and TRBJ2-5, the complete variable domain reads SAVISQKPSRDICQRGTSLTIQCQVDSQVTMMFWYRQQPGQSLTLIATANQGSEATYESGFVIDKFPISRPNLTFSTLTVSNMSPEDSSIYLCSVEIQEGETQYFGPGTRLLVL.

This rearrangement joins TRBV7-2 to TRBJ2-7; weak D call: TRBD1 (8 bases). The V gene lost 4 bases and the J gene lost 4 bases, with 14 bases spanning the gap. Looked up from germline, CDR1 is SGHTA and CDR2 is FQGNSA. The CDR3 has 14 amino acids. CDR3 protein: CASSSQGGQYEQYF. CDR3 nucleotides: TGTGCCAGCAGCTCACAGGGGGGGCAGTACGAGCAGTACTTC.

The V gene is TRBV6-5, the J gene TRBJ1-4; D gene uncertain. In germline, CDR1 is MNHEY, CDR2 SVGAGI. V lost 1 base to trimming and J lost 8 bases, with 17 bases between them. The CDR3 loop spans 16 amino acids. CDR3 sequence (DNA): TGTGCCAGCAGTTACTTCCCTCGCGCGGCTGGGGAAAAACTGTTTTTT. This codes for CASSYFPRAAGEKLFF.

This clonotype came up a few times. V usage is TRBV5-1 and J usage is TRBJ2-5; tentative D call: TRBD2 (5 bases). The CDR3 covers 15 residues. Germline CDR1 reads SGHRS; CDR2 reads YFSETQ. Trimming shortened V by 1 base and J by 2 bases, and 12 bases separated the two germline ends. CDR3 sequence reads: CASSLNGGKQETQYF. CDR3 DNA: TGCGCCAGCAGCTTGAATGGAGGAAAACAAGAGACCCAGTACTTC.

The table lists this clonotype with a few counts. The chain joins TRBV5-1 to TRBJ2-6; maybe TRBD1 (5 bases). The germline CDR1 and CDR2 sequences are SGHRS and YFSETQ. Trimming took off 2 bases at V and 4 bases at J, with 22 bases between the two ends. CDR3 size: 19 residues. In DNA, the CDR3 is TGCGCCAGCAGCTTCGAGCAGGGTCTTAGGGCCCTCGGGGCCAACGTCCTGACTTTC. As protein: CASSFEQGLRALGANVLTF.

The chain is built from TRBV6-1 and TRBJ2-4, with D hard to call. V was cut by 8 bases and J by 0 bases, with 8 bases left in between. Per the germline V gene, CDR1 is MNHNS and CDR2 is SASEGT. This CDR3 is 13 amino acids long. CDR3 sequence reads: CASGGPAKNIQYF. DNA for the CDR3: TGTGCCAGCGGTGGCCCAGCCAAAAACATTCAGTACTTC.

This rearrangement joins TRBV6-4 to TRBJ1-1; D not certain. CDR1 is MRHNA and CDR2 is SNTAGT in the germline V gene. The V gene lost 6 bases and the J gene lost 3 bases, with 14 bases spanning the gap. The CDR3 runs to 14 residues. The CDR3, as DNA: TGTGCCAGCAGGAAGACCCAACTGGACACTGAAGCTTTCTTT. Its translation: CASRKTQLDTEAFF.

This clonotype was detected ten times or more. As DNA, the CDR3 is TGTGCCAGCAGTTTATCGACAGGGGGCTACACTGAAGCTTTCTTT. The encoded protein is CASSLSTGGYTEAFF. The chain combines TRBV27 with TRBJ1-1; the match to TRBD1 covers 10 bases. Trimming cost V 0 bases and J 3 bases; bases outside gene matches: 1. This CDR3 has 15 amino acids. Germline CDR1 MNHEY, CDR2 SMNVEV (reference sequence).

This clonotype was found a few times. The CDR3 nucleotides read TGTGCCAGTAGCGGGAGGGCCTCAGATACGCAGTATTTT. This sequence encodes CASSGRASDTQYF. This chain uses TRBV12-3 or TRBV12-4 with TRBJ2-3; 11 nucleotides line up with TRBD2. V lost 9 bases, J lost 4 bases, and 3 bases stayed unmatched. The CDR3 spans 13 residues.

Only a few counts were recorded for this clonotype. The chain uses TRBV20-1 and TRBJ1-6; TRBD1 aligns across 7 bases. Trimming removed 1 base from V and 3 bases from J; junction bases left unmatched: 9. Looked up from germline, CDR1 is DFQATT and CDR2 is SNEGSKA (reference sequence). The CDR3 extends over 17 amino acids. Here the CDR3 DNA reads TGCAGTGCTAGAGTTGGGACAGCCAAATTCTATAATTCACCCCTCCACTTT. Translation gives CSARVGTAKFYNSPLHF.

The rearrangement joins TRBV15 to TRBJ2-7, with 7 positions matching TRBD2. J lost 6 bases, V lost 0 bases, and 8 bases had no gene match. This CDR3 is 15 amino acids long. The germline gives CDR1 LNHNV, CDR2 YYDKDF (reference sequence). CDR3 residues: CATSREGGRVGEQYF. The CDR3 region has the DNA TGTGCCACCAGCAGAGAGGGCGGGAGAGTCGGCGAGCAGTACTTC. Full variable domain (missing parts from reference TRBV15 and TRBJ2-7): DAMVIQNPRYQVTQFGKPVTLSCSQTLNHNVMYWYQQKSSQAPKLLFHYYDKDFNNEADTPDNFQSRRPNTSFCFLDIRSPGLGDTAMYLCATSREGGRVGEQYFGPGTRLTVT.

This clonotype was detected only a few times. V gene TRBV6-5 combines with J gene TRBJ1-1, with D hard to call. The V end lost 0 bases, the J end lost 4 bases, and 9 bases lay between the germline ends. Germline CDR1 is MNHEY and CDR2 is SVGAGI. The CDR3 covers 14 residues. CDR3 amino acids: CASSYSGSVTEAFF. CDR3 in DNA: TGTGCCAGCAGTTACTCGGGCAGCGTCACTGAAGCTTTCTTT.

The CDR3 sequence: CASSVRAGARYGYTF. CDR3 nucleotides: TGTGCCAGCAGCGTGAGGGCAGGGGCACGATATGGCTACACCTTC. The genes are TRBV9 and TRBJ1-2; maybe TRBD1 (6 bases). CDR3 length equals 15 residues. Trimming cost V 2 bases and J 5 bases, with 16 bases left between them. CDR1 and CDR2 from the germline V gene are SGDLS and YYNGEE.